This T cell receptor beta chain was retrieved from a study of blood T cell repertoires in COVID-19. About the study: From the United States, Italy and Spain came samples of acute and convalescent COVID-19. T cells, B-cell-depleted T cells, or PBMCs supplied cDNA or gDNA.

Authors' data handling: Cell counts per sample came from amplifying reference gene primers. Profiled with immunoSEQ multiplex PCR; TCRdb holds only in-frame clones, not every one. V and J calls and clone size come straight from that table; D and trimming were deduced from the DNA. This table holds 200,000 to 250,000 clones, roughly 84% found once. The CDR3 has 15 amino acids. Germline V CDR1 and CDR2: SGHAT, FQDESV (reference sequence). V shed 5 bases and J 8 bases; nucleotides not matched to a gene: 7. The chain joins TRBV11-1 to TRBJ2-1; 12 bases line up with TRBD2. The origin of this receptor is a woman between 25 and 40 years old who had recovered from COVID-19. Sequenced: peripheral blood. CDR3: CASSRTSGDGDEQFF. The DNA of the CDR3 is TGTGCCAGCAGCAGGACTAGCGGGGATGGCGATGAGCAGTTCTTC.